These 26 T cell receptor beta chains were sequenced from one sample in a study of CD4+ T cells in melanoma. The data were produced by immunoSEQ multiplex PCR, yet TCRdb's version contains in-frame clones alone and is incomplete. Of over 130,000 clones in the sample, around 90% were seen once. Every receptor here comes from a human donor with melanoma.

A single count supports this clone. This chain uses TRBV27 with TRBJ2-1; 10 bases are a match to TRBD2. CDR3 length equals 15 residues. The germline CDR1 and CDR2 sequences are MNHEY and SMNVEV (reference sequence). Trimming took 3 bases from V and 9 from J; bases not matched to a gene: 8. In DNA form, the CDR3 reads TGTGCCAGCAGTTTGCAAACTAGCGGGGTTACTGAGCAGTTCTTC. Encoded protein: CASSLQTSGVTEQFF.

Worth noting for this clone: Within the sample, other DNA sequences also encode this same CDR3. The chain employs TRBV6-5 and TRBJ1-1; TRBD1 is a possible D gene (6 bases). CDR3 length equals 14 residues. CDR1 and CDR2 from the germline V gene are MNHEY and SVGAGI. V was shortened by 0 bases and J by 5 bases, with 10 bases between the two germline ends. The CDR3 nucleotides read TGTGCCAGCAGTTACTCAGGGGGTCGGACTGAAGCTTTCTTT. Translating gives CASSYSGGRTEAFF.

This chain joins TRBV5-6 and TRBJ1-6, with unresolved D. The CDR3 runs 12 residues. The V end lost 4 bases, the J end lost 5 bases, and 4 bases lay between the germline ends. In germline, CDR1 is SGHDT, CDR2 YYEEEE. CDR3 in amino acids: CASSLNNSPLHF. The CDR3 DNA sequence: TGTGCCAGCAGCCTCAATAATTCACCCCTCCACTTT.

Comments on this clone: Other DNA sequences within the sample encode an identical CDR3. This sequence joins TRBV18 and TRBJ1-2; D unclear. The CDR3 is 13 residues long. V shed 2 bases and J shed 5 bases, with 9 bases lying between them. The V gene's germline CDR1 is KGHSH and CDR2 LQKENI. The CDR3: CASSPGQDYGYTF. The CDR3 region has the DNA TGTGCCAGCTCACCAGGGCAGGATTATGGCTACACCTTC.

CDR3 protein: CASSYLLGAGSEQYF. In DNA, the CDR3 is TGTGCCAGCAGTTATCTCCTGGGGGCTGGGTCCGAGCAGTACTTC. V gene TRBV6-5 combines with J gene TRBJ2-7; TRBD1 might be the D (6 bases). CDR3 length: 15 residues. Trimming left V 3 bases short and J 6 bases short, with 18 bases between. In germline, CDR1 is MNHEY, CDR2 SVGAGI.

This clone came up a few times. J is TRBJ2-7 and V is TRBV27; possible D gene TRBD2, 6 bases. V dropped 11 bases and J dropped 5 bases, with 19 bases sitting between them. CDR3 length: 13 residues. Germline CDR1 and CDR2: MNHEY and SMNVEV (reference sequence). CDR3 sequence (DNA): TGTGCCGGATCGCATGGGAGGATCGACGAGCAGTACTTC. Its translation: CAGSHGRIDEQYF.

The V call is TRBV6-1, the J call TRBJ1-6; D unresolved. The V end was cut by 2 bases, the J end by 0 bases, with 8 bases between. Germline V gives CDR1 MNHNS, CDR2 SASEGT. The CDR3 extends over 16 amino acids. The CDR3 loop is CASSERRSSYNSPLHF. The CDR3 DNA sequence: TGTGCCAGCAGTGAAAGGAGGAGCTCCTATAATTCACCCCTCCACTTT.

This clone has just a few counts. The chain is built from TRBV11-1 and TRBJ2-7, with a tentative D call TRBD1 (6 bases). CDR1 and CDR2 (germline): SGHAT, FQDESV (reference sequence). The CDR3 is 13 amino acids. V was cut by 6 bases and J by 3 bases, with 12 bases left in between. CDR3 protein: CASRKDRNYEQYF. The CDR3 DNA sequence: TGTGCCAGCAGGAAAGACAGGAACTACGAGCAGTACTTC.

This clone was counted once. The chain links TRBV2 to TRBJ2-1; possible D gene TRBD2, 6 bases. Deletions cut 6 bases from V and 9 bases from J, with 9 bases between. The length of the CDR3 is 11 residues. Germline V gene data show CDR1 as SNHLY and CDR2 as FYNNEI. The chain's CDR3 is CASRGRGEQFF. The CDR3 DNA sequence: TGTGCCAGCAGGGGGCGGGGTGAGCAGTTCTTC.

This sequence joins TRBV10-2 and TRBJ1-2; D is possibly TRBD1 (6 bases). The V gene lost 6 bases and the J gene lost 6 bases, with 11 bases spanning the gap. The CDR3 totals 12 residues. Germline V gene data show CDR1 as WSHSY and CDR2 as SAAADI. The CDR3 sequence is CASSPTGNGYTF. In DNA, the CDR3 is TGCGCCAGCAGCCCAACAGGGAATGGCTACACCTTC.

This clone appeared once. The chain combines TRBV2 with TRBJ1-5; D is undetermined. Germline CDR1 reads SNHLY; CDR2 reads FYNNEI. Trimming removed 2 bases at V and 7 bases at J, with 9 bases between. The length of the CDR3 is 13 residues. DNA of the CDR3: TGTGCCAGCAGTGAAAGTAGGCAGCAGCCCCAGCATTTT. Its translation: CASSESRQQPQHF.

The J gene is TRBJ1-1, the V gene TRBV5-1; no reliable D call. CDR3 length equals 14 residues. V was pared by 4 bases and J by 1 base, with 11 bases between. Germline values: CDR1 SGHRS, CDR2 YFSETQ. CDR3 region: CASSAPLGNTEAFF. Written as DNA, the CDR3 is TGCGCCAGCAGCGCCCCGTTGGGGAACACTGAAGCTTTCTTT.

The gene calls are TRBV9 and TRBJ2-3; 11 bases map to TRBD2. The CDR3 extends over 16 amino acids. Germline V gene data show CDR1 as SGDLS and CDR2 as YYNGEE. After removal of 0 bases from V and 6 bases from J, the junction contained 6 bases not matched to a gene. CDR3 in DNA: TGTGCCAGCAGCGTAGTAGCGGGGGGGAGGTTGGATACGCAGTATTTT. This gives the protein CASSVVAGGRLDTQYF.

This clone has only one observation. J is TRBJ1-5 and V is TRBV18; no definite D call. The length of the CDR3 is 22 residues. Germline assignment: CDR1 KGHSH and CDR2 LQKENI. V lost 3 bases to trimming and J lost 0 bases, with 30 bases between them. CDR3 DNA: TGTGCCAGCTCACCCGCCGAGGCTCCCGCCAGTGAGAGATATGATAGCAATCAGCCCCAGCATTTT. Amino acids: CASSPAEAPASERYDSNQPQHF.

V is TRBV14 and J is TRBJ1-1; D gene unclear. Germline V gene lookup returns CDR1 SGHDN and CDR2 FVKESK. The V gene lost 1 base and the J gene lost 4 bases, with 7 bases spanning the gap. The CDR3 consists of 13 residues. The CDR3 loop reads CASSQGVTTEAFF. The CDR3 region has the DNA TGTGCCAGCAGCCAAGGGGTGACCACTGAAGCTTTCTTT.

The chain joins TRBV9 to TRBJ1-2, with D perhaps TRBD1 (5 bases). The ends were cut back, 0 bases at V and 4 bases at J, with 13 bases in the middle. Germline values: CDR1 SGDLS, CDR2 YYNGEE. The CDR3 is 15 amino acids. In nucleotides, the CDR3 is TGTGCCAGCAGCGTAGCTGGGGACTTAGGCTATGGCTACACCTTC. Its protein product is CASSVAGDLGYGYTF.

The chain is built from TRBV2 and TRBJ2-1; D possibly corresponds to TRBD2 (5 bases). This CDR3 is 15 amino acids long. Looked up from germline, CDR1 is SNHLY and CDR2 is FYNNEI. V was trimmed by 6 bases and J by 0 bases, leaving 12 bases between them. Written as DNA, the CDR3 is TGTGCCAGCAGCGAACCCCGGGGCTCCTACAATGAGCAGTTCTTC. It specifies CASSEPRGSYNEQFF. The full variable domain, with the rest looked up from reference TRBV2 and TRBJ2-1, is EPEVTQTPSHQVTQMGQEVILRCVPISNHLYFYWYRQILGQKVEFLVSFYNNEISEKSEIFDDQFSVERPDGSNFTLKIRSTKLEDSAMYFCASSEPRGSYNEQFFGPGTRLTVL.

The sample holds one count of this clone. V is TRBV10-3 and J is TRBJ2-2, with D possibly matching TRBD2 (8 bases). This CDR3 comprises 17 residues. V lost 9 bases, J lost 3 bases, and 23 bases lay in between. Germline V gene sequence: CDR1 ENHRY, CDR2 SYGVKD. CDR3 coding DNA: TGTGCCATAACTAGCGGAGGGGGCCCTCGTTACACCGGGGAGCTGTTTTTT. Translating it yields CAITSGGGPRYTGELFF.

This sequence joins TRBV2 and TRBJ2-5; 8 bases match TRBD1. The germline V gene has CDR1 SNHLY and CDR2 FYNNEI. V shed 8 bases, J shed 4 bases, and the junction held 12 bases outside the gene matches. The CDR3 length is 15 residues. CDR3 protein: CASPVGAGGAETQYF. The CDR3 DNA reads as TGTGCCAGCCCCGTGGGGGCAGGGGGCGCAGAGACCCAGTACTTC.

The V gene is TRBV5-1, the J gene TRBJ1-6; weak D call: TRBD1 (5 bases). The CDR3 has 14 residues. CDR1 is SGHRS and CDR2 is YFSETQ in the germline V gene. Trimming shortened V by 5 bases and J by 9 bases, and 15 bases separated the two germline ends. CDR3 DNA: TGCGCCAGCAGTCAGACCGACAGAGTTTCACCCCTCCACTTT. Its protein is CASSQTDRVSPLHF. The full variable domain, in which reference TRBV5-1 and TRBJ1-6 provide the parts outside the CDR3, is KAGVTQTPRYLIKTRGQQVTLSCSPISGHRSVSWYQQTPGQGLQFLFEYFSETQRNKGNFPGRFSGRQFSNSRSEMNVSTLELGDSALYLCASSQTDRVSPLHFGNGTRLTVT.

The chain links TRBV16 to TRBJ1-1, with D tentatively TRBD1 (5 bases). Per the germline V gene, CDR1 is KGHSY and CDR2 is FQNENV. The V end lost 3 bases, the J end lost 4 bases, and 6 bases lay between the germline ends. This CDR3 is built from 12 residues. CDR3 sequence (DNA): TGTGCCAGCAGCCATGGGGGCACTGAAGCTTTCTTT. Translation: CASSHGGTEAFF.

This clone occurred once. This chain joins TRBV6-6 and TRBJ2-5; D is perhaps TRBD1 (5 bases). Trimming took 6 bases from V and 4 from J, leaving 18 bases between them. In germline, CDR1 is MNHNY, CDR2 SVGAGI (reference sequence). The CDR3 loop spans 15 amino acids. For the CDR3, the DNA is TGTGCCAGCAGCTACCAGGGCACGAACTTAGAGACCCAGTACTTC. It is translated as CASSYQGTNLETQYF.

This chain links TRBV5-8 with TRBJ2-3; 8 positions match TRBD1. In germline, CDR1 is SGHTS, CDR2 YDEGEE. V lost 2 bases to trimming and J lost 1 base; unmatched junction nucleotides: 0. The CDR3 contains 14 residues. CDR3 loop: CASSFRGRTDTQYF. The CDR3 nucleotides read TGTGCCAGCAGCTTCAGGGGGCGCACAGATACGCAGTATTTT.

V and J are TRBV5-1 and TRBJ1-2; D possibly corresponds to TRBD1 (6 bases). The CDR3 length is 13 residues. CDR1 is SGHRS, CDR2 YFSETQ, per germline. V lost 1 base and J 5 bases, leaving 9 bases between the germline ends. The CDR3, as DNA: TGCGCCAGCAGCTTGACAGGACAGTATGGCTACACCTTC. It specifies CASSLTGQYGYTF.

This rearrangement joins TRBV6-1 to TRBJ2-2; D may be TRBD2 (5 bases). V was cut by 0 bases and J by 9 bases, with 11 bases left in between. Germline values: CDR1 MNHNS, CDR2 SASEGT. This CDR3 contains 14 residues. The CDR3 loop reads CASSEARGRRELFF. The CDR3 region has the DNA TGTGCCAGCAGTGAAGCGAGAGGGCGTCGGGAGCTGTTTTTT.

This chain links TRBV5-8 with TRBJ2-3, with 9 bases matching TRBD1. V dropped 0 bases and J dropped 2; count of bases not matched to a gene: 4. The CDR3 runs 16 residues. Germline V gives CDR1 SGHTS, CDR2 YDEGEE. The CDR3 loop reads CASSLDGDRATDTQYF. CDR3 bases: TGTGCCAGCAGCTTGGACGGGGACAGGGCCACAGATACGCAGTATTTT.